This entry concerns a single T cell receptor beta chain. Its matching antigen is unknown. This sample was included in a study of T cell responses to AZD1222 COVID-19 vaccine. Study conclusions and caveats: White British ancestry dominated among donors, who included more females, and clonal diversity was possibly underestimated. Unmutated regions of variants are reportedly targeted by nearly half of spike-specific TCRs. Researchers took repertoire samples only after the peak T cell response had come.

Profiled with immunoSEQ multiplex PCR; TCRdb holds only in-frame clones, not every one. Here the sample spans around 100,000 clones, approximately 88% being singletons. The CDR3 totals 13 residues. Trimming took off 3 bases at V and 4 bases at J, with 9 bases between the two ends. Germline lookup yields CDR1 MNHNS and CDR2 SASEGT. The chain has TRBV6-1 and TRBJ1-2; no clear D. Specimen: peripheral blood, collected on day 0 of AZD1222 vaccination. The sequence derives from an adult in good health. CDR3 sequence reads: CASSDAVSYGYTF. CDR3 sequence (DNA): TGTGCCAGCAGTGACGCGGTCAGCTATGGCTACACCTTC.